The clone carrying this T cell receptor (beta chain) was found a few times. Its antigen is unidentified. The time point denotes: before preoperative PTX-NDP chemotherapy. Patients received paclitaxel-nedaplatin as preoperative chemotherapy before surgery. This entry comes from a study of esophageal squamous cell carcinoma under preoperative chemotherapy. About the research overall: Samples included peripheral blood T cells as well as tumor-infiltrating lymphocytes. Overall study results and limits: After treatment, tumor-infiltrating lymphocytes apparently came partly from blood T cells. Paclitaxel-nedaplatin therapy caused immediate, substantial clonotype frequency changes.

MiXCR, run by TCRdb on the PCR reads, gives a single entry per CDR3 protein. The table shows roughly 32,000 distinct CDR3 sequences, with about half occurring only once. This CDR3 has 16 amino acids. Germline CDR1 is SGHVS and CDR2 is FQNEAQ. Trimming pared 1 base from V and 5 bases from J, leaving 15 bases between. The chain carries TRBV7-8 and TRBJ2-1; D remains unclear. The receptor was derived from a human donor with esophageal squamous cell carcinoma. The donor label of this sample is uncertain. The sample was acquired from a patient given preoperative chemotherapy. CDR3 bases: TGTGCCAGCAGCTTAGAGGGTGCAGATCCGCACAATGAGCAGTTCTTC. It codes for CASSLEGADPHNEQFF.